The following is a T cell receptor beta chain sequence with its context. The antigen remains undetermined. A much larger clone is a single base away; this may be a read error. CDR3 length equals 16 residues. CDR1 is MNHNY and CDR2 is SVGAGI in the germline V gene (reference sequence). The researchers produced TCR beta cDNA from approximately 0.45 ug total RNA with a constant-region primer. It was through three nested multiplex PCR rounds of slightly modified ARM-PCR that TCR beta libraries arose. Use of TRBV1-TRBV30 forward primers with a C-beta reverse primer characterized the first two PCR rounds, which lasted roughly 9 cycles each. In TCRdb, the multiplex PCR reads were re-called with MiXCR into one record per CDR3 protein. The sample contains 250,000 to 400,000 distinct CDR3 sequences, 60% to 80% of which appear only once. Germline DNA was also extracted, and blood RNA derived from unsorted whole blood.

The source of the sample is a study of tumor-infiltrating lymphocytes in primary liver carcinoma. As for the study in general: Every patient in the cohort had a primary liver carcinoma. That carcinoma was treated by surgical resection. Study-wide findings and caveats: Tumor region pairs outstripped tumor-adjacent and tumor-blood pairs in overlap.

The V call is TRBV6-6, the J call TRBJ2-5; 8 bases line up with TRBD2. Sample: peripheral blood. The source is a middle-aged man with primary liver carcinoma and hepatitis B virus infection. The CDR3 region has the DNA TGTGCCAGCAGTCCCCTAACCAGCGGGAGCCAAGAGACCCATTACTTC. Its protein product is CASSPLTSGSQETHYF.